This T cell receptor beta chain came from a study of human T cells and chemical hapten exposure. Study summary: Patch tests containing 0.01% DPC, applied to the upper back, were read at 6 days.

Overall study findings and caveats: With DPC sensitization, TCRs exceeding 1 in 1000 frequency showed no change.

The time point was: patch test 2, 6 weeks after DPC sensitization. The treatment denotes: therapeutic diphenylcyclopropenone sensitization with weekly scalp DPC. Sample donors consisted of patients with alopecia, aged 18 to 70 years, who were suitable for DPC. This CDR3 has 13 residues. V gave up 5 bases and J gave up 1 base, with 8 bases separating them. Per the germline V gene, CDR1 is MNHEY and CDR2 is SVGAGI. Authors' processing steps: A per-sample median of approximately 87,000 TCRs was observed, with counts ranging from roughly 23,224 to 750,000. Each CDR3 protein gets one entry after TCRdb re-called the RACE reads with MiXCR. These V and J calls are TCRdb output, not the study's own analysis. The data contain around 360,000 distinct CDR3 sequences, over 6% of them singletons. This clonotype was seen repeatedly, ten times or more. Its matching antigen is unknown.

The starting material was whole blood, obtained in connection with sensitization to the hapten diphenylcyclopropenone (DPC). This sequence was found in a woman aged 18-35 years with alopecia areata. Some clones in this sample may be carry-over from other donors' samples. The gene calls are TRBV6-5 and TRBJ1-1, with D tentatively TRBD1 (5 bases). The CDR3 bases are TGTGCCAGCAGTAAGGGACCGAACACTGAAGCTTTCTTT. Its translation is CASSKGPNTEAFF.